These 14 T cell receptor beta chains came from one sample sequenced in a study of post-analysis software for immune sequencing data. Broader study findings: Patients showed TRBV5-6, TRBV5-1 and TRBV20-1 among a handful of TRBV segments more frequent than in controls.

The library was made from cDNA and included unique molecular identifiers. TCRdb ran MiXCR on the PCR reads and lists one entry per CDR3 protein. Counted here are roughly 400,000 distinct CDR3 sequences, 30% to 40% occurring once; the ten biggest clones make up about 8%. Antigens of these TCRs are unknown. Sequencing used blood. The source of these receptors is a girl aged 2 to 9 with multiple sclerosis.

This clonotype was seen a few times. The chain has TRBV2 and TRBJ2-1; D not resolved. The V gene lost 4 bases and the J gene lost 8 bases, with 12 bases spanning the gap. The CDR3 has 13 amino acids. Germline values: CDR1 SNHLY, CDR2 FYNNEI. The DNA for the CDR3 is TGTGCCAGCAGTGTCACGACGGGCGATGAGCAGTTCTTC. Translated, it gives CASSVTTGDEQFF.

The V call is TRBV5-5, the J call TRBJ2-5; TRBD2 aligns across 10 bases. The trim removed 3 bases at V and 7 bases at J, leaving 15 bases unmatched. This CDR3 comprises 17 residues. The germline V gene has CDR1 SGHKS and CDR2 YYEKEE (reference sequence). The CDR3 DNA follows: TGTGCCAGCAGCTATCTGACTAGCGGGTCCCCAAGGGGGACCCAGTACTTC. Protein: CASSYLTSGSPRGTQYF.

This clonotype turned up a few times. The V and J genes are TRBV20-1 and TRBJ1-2, with a weak D call TRBD1 (5 bases). The length of the CDR3 is 13 residues. Germline CDR1 reads DFQATT; CDR2 reads SNEGSKA (reference sequence). The germline V and J ends were trimmed by 5 bases and 0 bases, with 10 bases remaining between them. The CDR3 here is CSAFQGANYGYTF. The CDR3 DNA reads TGCAGTGCTTTTCAGGGAGCTAACTATGGCTACACCTTC.

The chain couples TRBV12-3 or TRBV12-4 to TRBJ2-7, with D perhaps TRBD1 (8 bases). This CDR3 region has 14 residues. The V and J ends lost 6 bases and 4 bases respectively, with 16 bases between them. The CDR3 loop reads CASRPGQGGYEQYF. Here the CDR3 DNA reads TGTGCCAGCAGACCCGGACAGGGAGGGTACGAGCAGTACTTC.

As for this clonotype: Its ends do not fully match the called genes, so a read error is possible. The rearrangement uses TRBV20-1 and TRBJ2-5; tentative D call: TRBD1 (5 bases). Germline-derived CDR1 and CDR2 are DFQATT and SNEGSKA (reference sequence). There are 12 residues in the CDR3. The CDR3 loop reads CRAKNQGETQYF. CDR3 sequence (DNA): TGCAGGGCTAAAAATCAGGGCGAGACCCAGTACTTC.

The J gene is TRBJ2-1, the V gene TRBV29-1; 8 nucleotides agree with TRBD1. Unmatched junction bases numbered 7, after V lost 2 bases and J lost 4 bases. The CDR3 spans 15 residues. In germline, CDR1 is SQVTM, CDR2 ANQGSEA. In DNA, the CDR3 is TGCAGCGTTGAATCGGACAGGGAGGATTACAATGAGCAGTTCTTC. Translation gives CSVESDREDYNEQFF.

This clonotype was counted once. The chain joins TRBV7-9 to TRBJ2-7; D is possibly TRBD2 (6 bases). V lost 11 bases and J lost 2, with 28 bases in between. CDR1 is SEHNR and CDR2 is FQNEAQ in the germline V gene (reference sequence). This CDR3 has 17 residues. Here the CDR3 reads CAGGLGGREHRTYEQYF. In DNA, the CDR3 is TGTGCCGGGGGTTTGGGGGGACGCGAACATCGCACCTACGAGCAGTACTTC.

This rearrangement joins TRBV14 to TRBJ1-1; tentatively, D is TRBD1 (5 bases). The CDR3 totals 16 residues. Trimming took off 1 base at V and 5 bases at J, with 17 bases between the two ends. Germline CDR1 reads SGHDN; CDR2 reads FVKESK. The CDR3 nucleotides read TGTGCCAGCAGCCAAGGGGGCAGTCCCCGAAGGACTGAAGCTTTCTTT. Translated, it gives CASSQGGSPRRTEAFF.

This chain's CDR3 is CAGSRTLNEQFF. Here the CDR3 DNA reads TGTGCCGGCTCGAGGACGCTCAATGAGCAGTTCTTC. The chain couples TRBV30 to TRBJ2-1; D is uncertain. Trimming removed 8 bases at V and 6 bases at J, with 14 bases between. This CDR3 is 12 amino acids long. CDR1 GTSNPN and CDR2 SVGIG come from the germline V gene (reference sequence).

Only a few counts were recorded for this clonotype. The CDR3 coding sequence is TGTGCCATCAAGGACAGGGACTACGAGCAGTACTTC. The encoded protein is CAIKDRDYEQYF. The chain employs TRBV10-3 and TRBJ2-7; TRBD1 agrees at 8 bases. Germline CDR1 reads ENHRY; CDR2 reads SYGVKD. V gave up 7 bases and J gave up 3 bases; unmatched junction bases: 2. The CDR3 is 12 residues long.

This rearrangement joins TRBV5-1 to TRBJ2-7; no clear D gene. Germline V gene data show CDR1 as SGHRS and CDR2 as YFSETQ. This CDR3 comprises 15 residues. Trimming shortened V by 3 bases and J by 1 base, and 14 bases separated the two germline ends. CDR3 in amino acids: CASSWGHGPSYEQYF. The CDR3 bases are TGCGCCAGCAGCTGGGGTCATGGGCCTTCCTACGAGCAGTACTTC.

This chain joins TRBV7-3 and TRBJ2-3; TRBD2 aligns across 12 bases. V shed 5 bases, J shed 6 bases, and the junction held 9 bases outside the gene matches. Germline CDR1 reads SGHTA; CDR2 reads FQGTGA. CDR3 length: 16 amino acids. The CDR3 spells CASSEGTSGPRDTQYF. CDR3 coding DNA: TGTGCCAGCAGCGAAGGGACTAGCGGGCCTCGGGATACGCAGTATTTT. Drawing the rest from reference TRBV7-3 and TRBJ2-3, the complete variable domain is GAGVSQTPSNKVTEKGKYVELRCDPISGHTALYWYRQSLGQGPEFLIYFQGTGAADDSGLPNDRFFAVRPEGSVSTLKIQRTERGDSAVYLCASSEGTSGPRDTQYFGPGTRLTVL.

V gene TRBV20-1 combines with J gene TRBJ2-1; 7 bases match TRBD2. The germline V gene has CDR1 DFQATT and CDR2 SNEGSKA (reference sequence). Trimming removed 5 bases from V and 6 bases from J; junction bases left unmatched: 13. The CDR3 spans 15 residues. DNA of the CDR3: TGCAGTGCTCCGCAATTGGGGGGGGACCCCAATGAGCAGTTCTTC. Its protein is CSAPQLGGDPNEQFF.

This clonotype showed up just a few times. This chain links TRBV11-2 with TRBJ2-1; 9 bases are shared with TRBD2. Per the germline V gene, CDR1 is SGHAT and CDR2 is FQNNGV. The J segment lost 10 bases and the V segment lost 5 bases, leaving 12 bases of the junction unmatched. The CDR3 length is 15 residues. CDR3 coding DNA: TGTGCCAGCAGCCCAGGGACTAGCCCCACCGCCGAGCAGTTCTTC. Residues: CASSPGTSPTAEQFF.